This record covers a single T cell receptor (beta chain). Which antigen it targets is not known. The record has no base qualities; no much larger clone is one base away. The sample belongs to a study of blood T cells in healthy people across ages (dated by TCRdb to the mid-2010s). With respect to the entire study: Template switching captured roughly one uniquely barcoded TCR beta cDNA molecule per two T cells in model experiments. Four age groups were formed from the donors: young (average 16 years), middle-aged (less than 40), aged (roughly 56) and long-lived (more than 75). To avoid experimental bias, donors of different ages were spread randomly across the sequencing lanes. Using the same blood draw, the study looked at two additional independent replicas of 1 million unique cDNA reads for two donors, one aged 18 to 30 and the other aged 80 or older. Age-related changes in TCR beta repertoire diversity were measured in the study by deep sequencing normalized with unique cDNA molecular identifiers.

Library preparation was by 5' RACE. The sequencing machine was an Illumina HiSeq 2500. A second PCR of about 6 to 11 cycles was performed with a sample-barcoded 5' primer and a J-beta primer mix. Each TCR beta cDNA molecule received a unique molecular identifier from a template-switch 5' adaptor carrying 12 random nucleotides. Each sample yielded at least 2.5 million CDR3-containing paired-end reads. The Mint cDNA synthesis kit, primed by a TRBC-specific oligonucleotide, was used to synthesize first-strand cDNA from all RNA. Following uracil-DNA glycosylase treatment, a first 18-cycle PCR with universal primers M1SS and BC2_uni_R was performed on all cDNA. Turning to the authors' computational methods: For normalization, 1 million high-quality reads were randomly selected from each sample, with every read carrying a distinct molecular identifier. Reads with shared molecular identifiers were discarded instead of being binned into consensus sequences. CDR3 identification, clonotype clustering and error correction used MiTCR with a Q25 quality threshold and the strictest error-elimination algorithm. A nonparametric unseen species model using Euler transformation provided a lower-bound estimate of total TCR beta diversity. TCRdb reworked the public reads: Q25 trimming with fastp, MiXCR clone assembly, productive beta chains retained. Rows are combined by CDR3 protein, so each entry shows the most common genes and DNA. TCRdb assigned the V and J calls; the authors' analysis was not used. In this sample the table shows about 1.5 million distinct CDR3 sequences, 35% to 45% of which occur a single time. Of the sample, around 4% falls within the top ten clones.

CDR1 SGHTA and CDR2 FQGTGA are derived from the germline V gene. Inclusive of the bounding cysteine and phenylalanine, the CDR3 is 16 residues long. Kept here is only the CDR3 DNA, which spans 48 bases and is read in frame from base 1. Trimming accounts for 1 base at V and 11 bases at J, while the number of junction bases matched to no gene is 15. Study-wide conclusions, independent of this receptor: Because profiling used bulk unsorted PBMCs, naive and antigen-experienced compartments could not be compared conclusively. Observed TCR beta diversity correlated strongly with the percentage of naive T cells measured by flow cytometry. Compared with the aged group, more naive CD4+ T cells, fewer expanded clones and increased TCR diversity were shown by the long-lived group, suggesting age selection. Observed TCR beta diversity per million T cells fell roughly linearly with age, and a significant reduction was already apparent by age roughly 40. Donor CMV infection status was unknown, potentially confounding age-related changes in expanded clonotypes. Total diversity estimates from one million sequenced T cells were considered lower bounds and underestimates.

The donors were around 39 Caucasian individuals from Russia, aged roughly 6 to 100 years, who were systemically healthy. Ten milliliters of peripheral blood were drawn from each donor into EDTA-treated Vacutainer tubes. PBMCs were isolated by Ficoll-Paque density-gradient centrifugation, with at least 7 million obtained per sample. Total RNA was extracted from PBMCs with Trizol reagent, with at least 5 micrograms obtained per sample. For every donor, an aliquot of PBMCs went through flow cytometry to measure the percentages of naive CD45RAhigh/CD27high T cells. The sample taken for sequencing was blood. The receptor was isolated from a young woman in good health. The chain is made from TRBV7-3 and TRBJ2-5; TRBD2 agrees with 8 junctional bases. The DNA sequence is given as TGTGCCAGCAGCTTAAGTTCCGGGAGGGGGGTGAATGAGCAGTACTTC. Translated, it gives CASSLSSGRGVNEQYF.